This T cell receptor beta chain was documented in a study of vaccination and CD4 T cells after COVID-19 (dated by TCRdb to the early 2020s). Study-level background: SARS-CoV-2 positivity had been established in the convalescent patients by nasal swab PCR, and mild disease was recorded in roughly 9 of these patients and severe disease in one. The convalescent cohort included six males and four females, with two Hispanic individuals, seven Caucasians, two Asians and one multiracial person. Participants got two doses of the Pfizer-BioNTech BNT162b2 vaccine (n=8) or two doses of the Moderna mRNA-1273 vaccine (n=2). Post-COVID blood samples were collected from convalescent patients a median of approximately 93 days after diagnosis, with a range of about 30 to 180 days. Post-vaccine blood samples were obtained a median of around 74 days after the second vaccine dose, with a range of 14 to 241 days. The cultures were stimulated with overlapping spike peptide pools from SARS-CoV-2 and from the common cold coronaviruses HCoV-NL63, HCoV-OC43 and HCoV-229E. In control cultures, a CEFX viral epitope pool was used as positive control, an HIV-1 Nef peptide pool was used as negative control, or no peptide was added. In approximately eleven COVID-19 convalescent patients and several infection-naive healthy vaccine recipients, the spike-specific CD4+ TCR repertoire before mRNA vaccination was compared with the repertoire after mRNA vaccination. Results the study describes overall, beyond this receptor: An increase in the median number of SARS-CoV-2-reactive clonotypes from approximately 21 after infection to 38 after vaccination was observed, but the change was not found to be significant. The number of convalescent patients in the study was relatively small, and the study did not examine early timepoints following natural infection. Of the vaccine-specific clones found in convalescent patients, nearly all (304 of 307) were mono-reactive for SARS-CoV-2 spike instead of being cross-reactive with common cold coronaviruses. In convalescent patients, a median around 86% of post-vaccine SARS-CoV-2-reactive clones were detected only after vaccination, and vaccine-specific priming was suggested by this finding.

Deletion took 0 bases off V and 7 bases off J, with a span of 18 bases between the germline ends. For CDR1 and CDR2, the germline V gene lists MNHEY and SVGAGI. From the cysteine through the phenylalanine, the CDR3 covers 16 amino acids. CDR3 DNA is the only sequence kept; it has 48 bases, read in frame from the first base. In this sample, this clonotype turned up a few times. The antigen this receptor binds is unknown. The record has no base qualities; no much larger clone is one base away. To prepare the library, PCR was applied. DNA from cultured CD4+ T cells underwent TCR sequencing with the Oncomine TCR Beta short-read assay at the Johns Hopkins FTIC core. The QIAamp micro DNA kit was used to extract genomic DNA from the cultured CD4+ T cells. Oncomine TCR Beta libraries from cultured CD4+ T cells were pooled with unique dual indexes and sequenced on an Illumina iSeq 100. On the authors' methods: Non-productive sequences were removed, and CDR3s that did not start with C, did not end with F or W, or were shorter than 7 amino acids were discarded. Antigen-specific clonotypes were identified using the MANAFEST web application through comparison of peptide-stimulated wells with reference and other culture wells. Positive clones required FDR below 0.05, an odds ratio above 5, and productive frequency above 0.1% in at least two of three replicate wells. A clonotype counted as cross-reactive if it showed significant expansion both in the SARS-CoV-2 spike wells and in at least one common cold coronavirus spike condition. Using R version 3.6.1, CDR3 homology was evaluated through Levenshtein distances (stringdist) along with unrooted phylogenetic trees (ape). Through fastp at Q25 and MiXCR, TCRdb rebuilt clones from the public reads, retaining in-frame beta chains. CDR3 protein duplicates are merged, each entry listing the most common genes and DNA. TCRdb, not the authors, supplied the V and J calls. The sample data list about 14,000 distinct CDR3 sequences, and about two fifths of these were observed just once. The ten largest clones add up to about an eighth of the sample.

Reading the label with the study, this specimen's treatment or condition is: roughly 11-day PBMC culture with coronavirus spike peptide pools or control peptides (ViraFEST assay). The study used the ViraFEST assay, which expanded antigen-specific T cells with peptide pools and then identified expanded clonotypes by TCR sequencing. The convalescent patients' positive SARS-CoV-2 PCR tests fell between March and December 2020, which was before the Alpha, Beta and Delta variants emerged in the United States. Each well held under 2.5 million PBMCs cultured in IMDM containing roughly 5.5% human AB serum and around 9.2 IU/ml IL-2, with approximately 9.2 ug/ml peptide pools added. Half of the culture medium was replaced with fresh IL-2-containing medium on days 3 and 7. Once the cells had been in culture for less than 12 days, the EasySep CD4+ T cell isolation kit was used to isolate CD4+ T cells by negative selection. Ficoll-Paque Plus gradient centrifugation was used to isolate PBMCs from whole blood, and the isolated PBMCs were then either used fresh or cryopreserved at -140C. Triplicate wells were generally used for each culture condition.

The chain was built from TRBV6-5 and TRBJ1-2, with no D gene named confidently. The origin of this receptor is a human donor who had recovered from COVID-19. The sample consisted of CD4+ T cells from blood, cultured in vitro. DNA sequence: TGTGCCAGCAGTTACTCTTCTAGGAGTTGGTACGGTGGCTACACCTTC. Its translation is CASSYSSRSWYGGYTF.